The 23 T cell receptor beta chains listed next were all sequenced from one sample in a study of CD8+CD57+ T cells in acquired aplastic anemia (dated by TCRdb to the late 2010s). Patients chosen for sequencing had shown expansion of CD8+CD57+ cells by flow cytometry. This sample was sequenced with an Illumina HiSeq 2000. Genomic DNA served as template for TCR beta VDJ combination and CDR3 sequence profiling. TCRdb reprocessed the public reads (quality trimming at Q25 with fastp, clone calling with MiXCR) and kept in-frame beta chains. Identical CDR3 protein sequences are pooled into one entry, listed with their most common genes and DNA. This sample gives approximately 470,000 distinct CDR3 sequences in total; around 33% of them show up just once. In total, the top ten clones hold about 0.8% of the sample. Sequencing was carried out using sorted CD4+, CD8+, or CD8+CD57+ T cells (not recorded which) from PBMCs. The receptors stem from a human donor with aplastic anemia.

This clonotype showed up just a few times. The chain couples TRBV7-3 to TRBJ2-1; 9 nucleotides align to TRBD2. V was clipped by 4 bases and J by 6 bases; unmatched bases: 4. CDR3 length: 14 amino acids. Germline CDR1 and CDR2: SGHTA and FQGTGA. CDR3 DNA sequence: TGTGCCAGCAGCTCGATTAGCGGGAGCAATGAGCAGTTCTTC. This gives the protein CASSSISGSNEQFF.

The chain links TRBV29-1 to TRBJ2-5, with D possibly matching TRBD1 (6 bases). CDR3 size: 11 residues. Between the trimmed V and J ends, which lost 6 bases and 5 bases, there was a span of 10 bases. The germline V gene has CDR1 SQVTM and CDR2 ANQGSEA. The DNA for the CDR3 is TGCAGCGTGGCAGGGGTGGAGACCCAGTACTTC. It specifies CSVAGVETQYF.

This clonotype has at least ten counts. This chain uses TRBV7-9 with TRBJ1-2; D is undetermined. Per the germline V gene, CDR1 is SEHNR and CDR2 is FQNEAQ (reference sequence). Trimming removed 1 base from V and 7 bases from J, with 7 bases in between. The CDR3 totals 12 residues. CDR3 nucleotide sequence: TGTGCCAGCAGCTTAGAGTATAGTGGCTACACCTTC. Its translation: CASSLEYSGYTF.

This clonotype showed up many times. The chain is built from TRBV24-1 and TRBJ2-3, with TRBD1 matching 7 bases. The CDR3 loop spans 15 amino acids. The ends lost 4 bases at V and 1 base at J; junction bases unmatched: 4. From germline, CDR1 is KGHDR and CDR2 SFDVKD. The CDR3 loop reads CATSEKGQGTDTQYF. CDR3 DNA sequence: TGTGCCACCAGTGAGAAAGGACAGGGCACAGATACGCAGTATTTT.

CDR3 coding DNA: TGCAGTGCTCGGGAGGGGACAGGGGGCACTGAAGCTTTCTTT. Translation gives CSAREGTGGTEAFF. The rearrangement joins TRBV20-1 to TRBJ1-1, with 11 bases identical to TRBD1. V gave up 5 bases and J gave up 4 bases; unmatched junction bases: 6. CDR3 length: 14 residues. Germline lookup yields CDR1 DFQATT and CDR2 SNEGSKA (reference sequence).

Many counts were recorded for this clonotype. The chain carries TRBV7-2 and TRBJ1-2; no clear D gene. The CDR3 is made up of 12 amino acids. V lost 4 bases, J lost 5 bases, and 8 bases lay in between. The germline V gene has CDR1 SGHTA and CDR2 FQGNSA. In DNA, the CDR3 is TGTGCCAGCAGCTCGACACCGTATGGCTACACCTTC. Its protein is CASSSTPYGYTF.

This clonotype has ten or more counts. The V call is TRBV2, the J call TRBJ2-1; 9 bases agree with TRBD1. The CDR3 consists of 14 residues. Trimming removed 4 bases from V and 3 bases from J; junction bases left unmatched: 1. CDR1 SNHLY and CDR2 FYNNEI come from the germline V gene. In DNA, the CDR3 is TGTGCCAGCAGTGCGGGACAGGGCTACAATGAGCAGTTCTTC. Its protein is CASSAGQGYNEQFF.

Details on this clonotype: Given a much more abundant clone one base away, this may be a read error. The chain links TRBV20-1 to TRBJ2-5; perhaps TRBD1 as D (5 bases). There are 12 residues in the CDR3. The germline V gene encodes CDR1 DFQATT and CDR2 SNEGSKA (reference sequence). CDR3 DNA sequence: TGCAGTGCTAGGCCAGGGAAGGAGACCCAGTGCTTC. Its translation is CSARPGKETQCF.

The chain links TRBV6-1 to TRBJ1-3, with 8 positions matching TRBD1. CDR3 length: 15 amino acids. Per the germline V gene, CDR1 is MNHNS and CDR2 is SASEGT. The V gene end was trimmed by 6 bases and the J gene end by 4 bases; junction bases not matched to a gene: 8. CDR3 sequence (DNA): TGTGCCAGCAGCCCCGTGACAGGGGAGGGAAACACCATATATTTT. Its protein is CASSPVTGEGNTIYF.

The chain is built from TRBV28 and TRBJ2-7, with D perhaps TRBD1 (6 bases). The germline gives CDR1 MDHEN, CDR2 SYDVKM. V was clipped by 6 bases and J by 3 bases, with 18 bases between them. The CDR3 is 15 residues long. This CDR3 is CASSPTGKRGYEQYF. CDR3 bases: TGTGCCAGCAGCCCCACAGGGAAACGGGGCTACGAGCAGTACTTC.

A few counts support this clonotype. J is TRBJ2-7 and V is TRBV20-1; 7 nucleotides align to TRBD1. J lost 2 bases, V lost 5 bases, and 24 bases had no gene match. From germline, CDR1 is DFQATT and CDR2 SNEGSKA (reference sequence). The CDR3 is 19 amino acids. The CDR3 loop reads CSASRDRHPEKLGTYEQYF. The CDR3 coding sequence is TGCAGTGCTTCCCGGGACAGACACCCGGAAAAGTTGGGTACCTACGAGCAGTACTTC.

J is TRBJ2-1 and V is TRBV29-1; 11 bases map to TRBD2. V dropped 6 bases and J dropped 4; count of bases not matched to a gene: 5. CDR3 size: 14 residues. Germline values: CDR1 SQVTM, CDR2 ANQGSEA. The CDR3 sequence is CSVRGLAEYNEQFF. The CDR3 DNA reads TGCAGCGTCCGGGGACTAGCGGAGTACAATGAGCAGTTCTTC.

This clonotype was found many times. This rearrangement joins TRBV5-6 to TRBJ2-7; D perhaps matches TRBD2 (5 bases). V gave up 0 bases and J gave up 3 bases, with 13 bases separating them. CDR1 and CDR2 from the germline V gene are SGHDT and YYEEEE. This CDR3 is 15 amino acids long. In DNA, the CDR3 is TGTGCCAGCAGCTTGGTTGAGCGGTGGGGCTACGAGCAGTACTTC. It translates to CASSLVERWGYEQYF.

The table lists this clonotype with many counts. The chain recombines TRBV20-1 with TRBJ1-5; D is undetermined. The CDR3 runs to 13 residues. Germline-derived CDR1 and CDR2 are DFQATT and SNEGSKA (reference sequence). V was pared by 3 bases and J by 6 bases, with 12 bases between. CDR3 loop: CSARSQSTQPQHF. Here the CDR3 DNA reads TGCAGTGCTAGGAGCCAGTCGACTCAGCCCCAGCATTTT.

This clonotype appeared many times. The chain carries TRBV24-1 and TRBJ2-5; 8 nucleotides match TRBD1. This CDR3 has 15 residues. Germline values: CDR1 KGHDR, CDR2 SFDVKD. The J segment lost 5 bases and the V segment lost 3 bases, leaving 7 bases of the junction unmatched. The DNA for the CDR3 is TGTGCCACCAGTGATCCCGGGACAGGTCTGGAGACCCAGTACTTC. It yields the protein CATSDPGTGLETQYF.

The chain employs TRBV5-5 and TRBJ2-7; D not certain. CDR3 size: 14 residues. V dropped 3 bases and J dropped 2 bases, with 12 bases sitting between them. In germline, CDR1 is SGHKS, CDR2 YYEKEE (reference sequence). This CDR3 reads CASSSPASPYEQYF. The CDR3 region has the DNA TGTGCCAGCAGCTCCCCCGCCTCCCCCTACGAGCAGTACTTC.

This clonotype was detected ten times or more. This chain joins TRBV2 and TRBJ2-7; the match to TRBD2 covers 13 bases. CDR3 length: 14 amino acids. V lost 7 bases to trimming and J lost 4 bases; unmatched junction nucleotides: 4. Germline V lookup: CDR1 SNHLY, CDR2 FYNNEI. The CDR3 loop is CASIRGLAGYEQYF. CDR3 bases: TGTGCCAGCATAAGGGGACTAGCGGGGTACGAGCAGTACTTC.

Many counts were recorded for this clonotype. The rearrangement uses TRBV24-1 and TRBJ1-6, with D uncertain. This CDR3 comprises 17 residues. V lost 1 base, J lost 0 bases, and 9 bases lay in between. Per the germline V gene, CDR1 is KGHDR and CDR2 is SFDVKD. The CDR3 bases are TGTGCCACCAGTGATTTAGTTAAGAGCTCCTATAATTCACCCCTCCACTTT. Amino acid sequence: CATSDLVKSSYNSPLHF.

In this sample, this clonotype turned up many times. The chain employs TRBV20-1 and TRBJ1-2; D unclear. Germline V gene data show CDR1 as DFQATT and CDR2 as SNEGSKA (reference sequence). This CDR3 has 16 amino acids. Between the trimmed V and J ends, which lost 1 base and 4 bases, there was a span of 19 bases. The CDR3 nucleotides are TGCAGTGCTAGAGTTGGAGTAGGGATCGGTGCCTATGGCTACACCTTC. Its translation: CSARVGVGIGAYGYTF.

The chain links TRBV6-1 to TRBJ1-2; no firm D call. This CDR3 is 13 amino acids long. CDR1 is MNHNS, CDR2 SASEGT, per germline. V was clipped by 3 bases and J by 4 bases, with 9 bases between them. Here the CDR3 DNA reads TGTGCCAGCAGTGACCGTGAATCCTATGGCTACACCTTC. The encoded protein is CASSDRESYGYTF.

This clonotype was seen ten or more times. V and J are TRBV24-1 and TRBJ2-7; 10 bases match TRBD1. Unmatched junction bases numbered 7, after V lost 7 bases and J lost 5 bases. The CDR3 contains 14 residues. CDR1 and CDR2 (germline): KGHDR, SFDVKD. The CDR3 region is CATSPAGTGDEQYF. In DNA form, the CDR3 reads TGTGCCACCAGCCCCGCCGGGACAGGGGACGAGCAGTACTTC.

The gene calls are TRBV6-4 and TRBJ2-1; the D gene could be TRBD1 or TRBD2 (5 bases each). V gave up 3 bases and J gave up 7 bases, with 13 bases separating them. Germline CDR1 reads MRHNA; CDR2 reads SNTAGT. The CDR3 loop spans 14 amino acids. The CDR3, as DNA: TGTGCCAGCAGTGAGGGCAGGGCGGGTAATGAGCAGTTCTTC. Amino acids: CASSEGRAGNEQFF.

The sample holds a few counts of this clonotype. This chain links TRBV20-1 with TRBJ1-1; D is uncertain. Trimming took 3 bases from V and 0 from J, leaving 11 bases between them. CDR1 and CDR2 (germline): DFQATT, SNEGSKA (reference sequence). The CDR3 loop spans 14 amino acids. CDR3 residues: CSASRRGLNTEAFF. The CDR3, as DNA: TGCAGTGCTAGTAGGAGAGGGTTGAACACTGAAGCTTTCTTT.